This T cell receptor (beta chain) is drawn from a study of vaccination and CD4 T cells after COVID-19. Study-wide background: Typically, post-vaccine samples were obtained a median 72 days after dose two, within a range of 14 to 241.

Concerning this clonotype: Antigen specificity is unknown.

As to treatment: roughly 11-day PBMC culture with coronavirus spike peptide pools or control peptides (ViraFEST assay). This CDR3 contains 12 residues. Germline CDR1 is SNHLY and CDR2 is FYNNEI. Trimming pared 7 bases from V and 2 bases from J, leaving 9 bases between. An Oncomine TCR Beta short-read assay was used to sequence the DNA from cultured CD4+ T cells. TCRdb itself ran the PCR reads through MiXCR, one entry per CDR3 protein. This table holds over 10,000 distinct CDR3 sequences, roughly 59% found once. Sequenced input: CD4+ T cells from blood, cultured in vitro. This clonotype originated in a human donor who had recovered from COVID-19. The chain carries TRBV2 and TRBJ2-7; no reliable D call. The chain's CDR3 is CASTADPYEQYF. The DNA of the CDR3 is TGTGCCAGCACCGCGGACCCCTACGAGCAGTACTTC.